The 26 T cell receptor beta chains in this list originate from one sample, sequenced in a study of cytomegalovirus exposure and HLA in healthy donors. Both 60 Vbeta primers and 13 Jbeta primers went into the PCR. Assay: immunoSEQ multiplex PCR; the TCRdb copy retains only in-frame clones and omits some. The sample carries about 160,000 clones, around four fifths recorded once. The sequencing sample was made of PBMCs. These TCRs come from a man aged 25-45 years in good health and CMV-seronegative.

This chain joins TRBV9 and TRBJ1-5, with D hard to call. The CDR3 extends over 14 amino acids. Trimming took off 0 bases at V and 6 bases at J, with 10 bases between the two ends. In germline, CDR1 is SGDLS, CDR2 YYNGEE. The DNA of the CDR3 is TGTGCCAGCAGCGTAGGGCCGGGGAGTCAGCCCCAGCATTTT. Translation: CASSVGPGSQPQHF.

The chain is built from TRBV7-2 and TRBJ1-1; possible D gene TRBD1, 5 bases. Trimming left V 5 bases short and J 8 bases short, with 18 bases between. Looked up from germline, CDR1 is SGHTA and CDR2 is FQGNSA. This CDR3 spans 14 amino acids. The CDR3 DNA reads as TGTGCCAGCAGCCCGAGGGGAGCGGGACCAGAAGCTTTCTTT. This translates into CASSPRGAGPEAFF.

For the CDR3, the DNA is TGTGCCAGCAGAACACCCACCCGCTCCTACAATGAGCAGTTCTTC. Its translation is CASRTPTRSYNEQFF. The genes are TRBV6-5 and TRBJ2-1; D is unresolved. CDR3 length equals 15 residues. V was trimmed by 6 bases and J by 0 bases, leaving 12 bases between them. CDR1 and CDR2 from the germline V gene are MNHEY and SVGAGI.

The chain is built from TRBV6-6 and TRBJ2-5, with D possibly TRBD2 on 6 matching bases. The V end lost 6 bases, the J end lost 4 bases, and 12 bases lay between the germline ends. Germline V CDR1 and CDR2: MNHNY, SVGAGI (reference sequence). The CDR3 covers 13 residues. CDR3: CASSSAGLETQYF. The CDR3 DNA is TGTGCCAGCAGCTCCGCGGGGCTAGAGACCCAGTACTTC.

The gene calls are TRBV11-3 and TRBJ2-5, with TRBD1 matching 8 bases. J gave up 7 bases and V 5 bases, and 6 bases lay outside the gene matches. The CDR3 totals 13 residues. In germline, CDR1 is SGHNT, CDR2 YENEEA. The CDR3 is CASSRGQGTTQYF. Written as DNA, the CDR3 is TGTGCCAGCAGCCGTGGACAGGGAACGACCCAGTACTTC.

CDR3 in amino acids: CASSLQGNTEAFF. For the CDR3, the DNA is TGTGCCAGCAGCTTACAGGGGAACACTGAAGCTTTCTTT. V is TRBV7-8 and J is TRBJ1-1; a weak D match, TRBD1 (5 bases). Per the germline V gene, CDR1 is SGHVS and CDR2 is FQNEAQ. CDR3 length equals 13 residues. V was shortened by 2 bases and J by 1 base, with 5 bases between the two germline ends.

The chain is built from TRBV27 and TRBJ1-5; D gene uncertain. Trimming stripped 2 bases from V and 3 bases from J, with 5 bases between. The CDR3 totals 13 residues. Germline lookup yields CDR1 MNHEY and CDR2 SMNVEV (reference sequence). For the CDR3, the DNA is TGTGCCAGCAGTTTAACGGTCAATCAGCCCCAGCATTTT. Translation: CASSLTVNQPQHF.

This chain uses TRBV6-6 with TRBJ1-6; possibly TRBD1 for D (6 bases). CDR3 length: 16 amino acids. V was clipped by 2 bases and J by 7 bases, with 15 bases between them. CDR1 and CDR2 (germline): MNHNY, SVGAGI (reference sequence). The CDR3 is CASSYGQTMGNSPLHF. CDR3 bases: TGTGCCAGCAGTTACGGACAGACCATGGGGAATTCACCCCTCCACTTT.

This clone came up a few times. The CDR3 spells CASSWRNTEAFF. The CDR3 DNA is TGTGCCAGCAGTTGGAGGAACACTGAAGCTTTCTTT. The chain has TRBV28 and TRBJ1-1; D unclear. Germline V gene sequence: CDR1 MDHEN, CDR2 SYDVKM. The V gene lost 4 bases and the J gene lost 1 base, with 4 bases spanning the gap. This CDR3 spans 12 amino acids.

The chain recombines TRBV7-6 with TRBJ2-1; 7 positions agree with TRBD2. J gave up 9 bases and V 6 bases, and 14 bases lay outside the gene matches. The germline V gene has CDR1 SGHVS and CDR2 FNYEAQ. This CDR3 contains 15 residues. The chain's CDR3 is CASREGVGREAEQFF. The DNA for the CDR3 is TGTGCCAGCAGGGAGGGAGTAGGGAGGGAGGCTGAGCAGTTCTTC.

This rearrangement joins TRBV5-4 to TRBJ1-4, with a possible D match to TRBD1 (5 bases). The CDR3 extends over 15 amino acids. Trimming removed 5 bases at V and 7 bases at J, with 18 bases between. The germline V gene encodes CDR1 SGHNT and CDR2 YYREEE (reference sequence). CDR3 DNA sequence: TGTGCCAGCAGAGCCGCCCCGGGGGAGATTGAAAAACTGTTTTTT. As protein: CASRAAPGEIEKLFF.

The chain links TRBV29-1 to TRBJ1-2, with D hard to call. The germline V gene encodes CDR1 SQVTM and CDR2 ANQGSEA. There are 15 residues in the CDR3. V was pared by 1 base and J by 2 bases, with 14 bases between. The DNA for the CDR3 is TGCAGCGTTGAAGGGAACATGGAGCTAAACTATGGCTACACCTTC. It encodes CSVEGNMELNYGYTF.

This clone was seen only a few times. This rearrangement joins TRBV27 to TRBJ2-7; 8 bases align to TRBD2. Germline V CDR1 and CDR2: MNHEY, SMNVEV (reference sequence). The CDR3 runs to 15 residues. V shed 2 bases and J 0 bases; nucleotides not matched to a gene: 3. This chain's CDR3 is CASSLLREDSYEQYF. In nucleotides, the CDR3 is TGTGCCAGCAGTTTACTGCGGGAGGACTCCTACGAGCAGTACTTC.

The chain has TRBV15 and TRBJ2-7; tentatively, D is TRBD1 (5 bases). With 10 bases removed from V and 4 bases from J, the gap between germline ends came to 20 bases. CDR3 length equals 14 residues. Germline V gene sequence: CDR1 LNHNV, CDR2 YYDKDF (reference sequence). The CDR3 nucleotides read TGTGCCATCTCACAGGATTCCGGTGGATACGAGCAGTACTTC. Protein: CAISQDSGGYEQYF.

The chain joins TRBV11-3 to TRBJ2-7; the D gene is possibly TRBD1 (5 bases). The V and J ends lost 1 base and 5 bases respectively, with 15 bases between them. Germline V gene data show CDR1 as SGHNT and CDR2 as YENEEA. This CDR3 has 15 amino acids. Here the CDR3 reads CASSLAVQGFHEQYF. Here the CDR3 DNA reads TGTGCCAGCAGCTTAGCTGTGCAGGGTTTCCACGAGCAGTACTTC. Looking up the rest from reference TRBV11-3 and TRBJ2-7 gives the full variable domain: EAGVVQSPRYKIIEKKQPVAFWCNPISGHNTLYWYLQNLGQGPELLIRYENEEAVDDSQLPKDRFSAERLKGVDSTLKIQPAELGDSAVYLCASSLAVQGFHEQYFGPGTRLTVT.

V usage is TRBV5-6 and J usage is TRBJ2-3; 9 positions agree with TRBD1. With V trimmed by 5 bases and J by 2 bases, 6 bases remained unmatched. The CDR3 sequence is 15 residues long. CDR1 and CDR2 from the germline V gene are SGHDT and YYEEEE. The CDR3 DNA is TGTGCCAGCAGAAAAACAGGGGGCCCCACAGATACGCAGTATTTT. It yields the protein CASRKTGGPTDTQYF.

The chain is built from TRBV7-3 and TRBJ2-5; 11 bases agree with TRBD1. Trimming cost V 5 bases and J 3 bases; bases outside gene matches: 8. The CDR3 has 16 residues. Germline V lookup: CDR1 SGHTA, CDR2 FQGTGA. The CDR3 nucleotides read TGTGCCAGCAGCCCGGGGACAGGGGGTTTGGAAGAGACCCAGTACTTC. This encodes CASSPGTGGLEETQYF.

This chain connects TRBV7-9 to TRBJ2-5, with 7 bases identical to TRBD1. Unmatched junction bases numbered 15, after V lost 5 bases and J lost 0 bases. Germline assignment: CDR1 SEHNR and CDR2 FQNEAQ (reference sequence). The CDR3 sequence is 18 residues long. CDR3 residues: CASSHKGAGTVYQETQYF. The CDR3 nucleotides read TGTGCCAGCAGCCATAAGGGGGCCGGGACAGTGTACCAAGAGACCCAGTACTTC.

This chain links TRBV11-3 with TRBJ2-1; 8 bases are a match to TRBD2. Trimming at V came to 0 bases and at J to 5 bases, leaving 3 bases not matched to a gene. CDR1 is SGHNT and CDR2 is YENEEA in the germline V gene. The CDR3 is 15 amino acids. The CDR3 nucleotides are TGTGCCAGCAGCTTAGAAGCGGGAGTACACAATGAGCAGTTCTTC. Residues: CASSLEAGVHNEQFF.

V gene TRBV28 combines with J gene TRBJ2-7; D gene ambiguous. The V gene lost 6 bases and the J gene lost 4 bases, with 10 bases spanning the gap. Germline CDR1 is MDHEN and CDR2 is SYDVKM. This CDR3 region has 12 residues. The CDR3 DNA follows: TGTGCCAGCAGCCGAGTTGAATACGAGCAGTACTTC. Its translation: CASSRVEYEQYF.

The chain recombines TRBV7-2 with TRBJ2-1; D perhaps matches TRBD2 (6 bases). V lost 5 bases to trimming and J lost 4 bases, with 18 bases between them. The CDR3 is 16 amino acids. Germline loops: CDR1 SGHTA, CDR2 FQGNSA. The CDR3 DNA reads as TGTGCCAGCAGCACGGGACTCCTTAGGGGATACAATGAGCAGTTCTTC. Its protein product is CASSTGLLRGYNEQFF.

This chain uses TRBV9 with TRBJ2-1, with TRBD1 identical over 8 bases. CDR1 and CDR2 from the germline V gene are SGDLS and YYNGEE. The CDR3 extends over 15 amino acids. V shed 8 bases, J shed 8 bases, and the junction held 15 bases outside the gene matches. The CDR3 DNA sequence: TGTGCCAGTCGGGGGACAGGCATTGGAGGGGATGAGCAGTTCTTC. Its translation: CASRGTGIGGDEQFF.

The chain uses TRBV28 and TRBJ1-2, with 9 nucleotides matching TRBD1. Trimming removed 5 bases from V and 5 bases from J; junction bases left unmatched: 6. The germline gives CDR1 MDHEN, CDR2 SYDVKM. The CDR3 has 14 amino acids. The CDR3 here is CASSLGTGLYGYTF. The CDR3 DNA reads TGTGCCAGCAGTCTCGGGACAGGGCTTTATGGCTACACCTTC.

V and J are TRBV28 and TRBJ2-5, with D maybe TRBD2 (6 bases). Trimming removed 2 bases at V and 5 bases at J, with 12 bases between. Germline V gives CDR1 MDHEN, CDR2 SYDVKM. This CDR3 region has 14 residues. CDR3 sequence reads: CASSLVGGVETQYF. Here the CDR3 DNA reads TGTGCCAGCAGTTTAGTGGGAGGCGTTGAGACCCAGTACTTC.

V gene TRBV4-1 combines with J gene TRBJ1-3; D may be TRBD1 (5 bases). Germline loops: CDR1 MGHRA, CDR2 YSYEKL. The CDR3 sequence is 16 residues long. Trimming took 1 base from V and 0 from J, leaving 10 bases between them. CDR3 nucleotide sequence: TGCGCCAGCAGCCAAGTTGCGGGACTCTCTGGAAACACCATATATTTT. Translated, it gives CASSQVAGLSGNTIYF.

The chain combines TRBV28 with TRBJ2-7; D is unresolved. CDR3 length: 12 residues. Germline V gene data show CDR1 as MDHEN and CDR2 as SYDVKM. V was trimmed by 6 bases and J by 3 bases, leaving 9 bases between them. The CDR3 DNA reads as TGTGCCAGCAGGGGCCCAGGCTACGAGCAGTACTTC. Translated: CASRGPGYEQYF.